This T cell receptor beta chain came from a study of T-cell reconstitution after alpha-beta-depleted transplantation in children. This clonotype was found many times. What it recognizes is unknown. Broader study findings: At one year after transplant, newly produced T cells mostly accounted for T-cell counts and diversity. It was surviving recipient T cells and thymic progenitors that gave some patients high TCRbeta diversity at day 60.

Trimming took 6 bases from V and 1 from J; bases not matched to a gene: 6. The CDR3 runs 14 residues. Per the germline V gene, CDR1 is SQVTM and CDR2 is ANQGSEA. Unique molecular identifiers were incorporated when the TCRbeta library was constructed. TCRdb processed the PCR reads anew with MiXCR; each CDR3 protein has one entry. The top ten hold 5.5% of the sample, which has 200,000 to 250,000 distinct CDR3 sequences, approximately 7% seen once. The J gene is TRBJ1-5, the V gene TRBV29-1; 7 nucleotides match TRBD1. The sequencing used PBMCs, collected before TCRalphabeta/CD19-depleted stem cell transplant. This sequence was found in a boy aged 2-15 years with acute lymphoblastic leukemia, due to receive a stem cell transplant. The CDR3 sequence: CSVQTGLSNQPQHF. The CDR3 region has the DNA TGCAGCGTCCAGACAGGGTTGAGCAATCAGCCCCAGCATTTT.